This T cell receptor (beta chain) was sequenced in a study of cytomegalovirus exposure and HLA in healthy donors. It was with 60 Vbeta and 13 Jbeta primers that the PCR ran. The protocol was immunoSEQ multiplex PCR, while the TCRdb copy is restricted to in-frame clones and leaves out a portion. The sample holds approximately 100,000 clones, around a tenth seen once. General study points: A later analysis associated some 16,000 TCR beta sequences with HLA alleles at a 0.05 false discovery rate.

This CDR3 is built from 15 residues. The V end was cut by 7 bases, the J end by 9 bases, with 22 bases between. Germline V gene data show CDR1 as GTSNPN and CDR2 as SVGIG (reference sequence). As to this clone: The antigen remains undetermined.

Sequencing was done on a sample of PBMCs. This TCR derives from a man aged 45-60 years in good health and CMV-seropositive. The V gene is TRBV30, the J gene TRBJ1-6; possible D gene TRBD1, 5 bases. DNA for the CDR3: TGTGCCTCCCCTAGAAACGACCCCGGGGGTTCACCCCTCCACTTT. This codes for CASPRNDPGGSPLHF. Looking up the rest from reference TRBV30 and TRBJ1-6 gives the full variable domain: SQTIHQWPATLVQPVGSPLSLECTVEGTSNPNLYWYRQAAGRGLQLLFYSVGIGQISSEVPQNLSASRPQDRQFILSSKKLLLSDSGFYLCASPRNDPGGSPLHFGNGTRLTVT.